This paragraph reports one T cell receptor (beta chain). Its antigen remains unidentified. The data were obtained in a study of cytomegalovirus exposure and HLA in healthy donors. The study ran its PCR with 60 Vbeta and 13 Jbeta primers. The assay was immunoSEQ multiplex PCR, and TCRdb's table has in-frame clones only and misses some. The sample shows roughly 250,000 clones, 80% of them seen only once. Germline lookup yields CDR1 SGHAT and CDR2 FQNNGV. This CDR3 contains 14 residues. With V trimmed by 7 bases and J by 0 bases, 3 bases remained unmatched. Study outcomes and limitations: The dataset shows that most TCR sequences were rare, while some public TCRs occurred in many donors.

The TCR comes from a girl aged 2 to 9 in good health and CMV-seronegative. This rearrangement joins TRBV11-2 to TRBJ1-3; 7 bases match TRBD1. The sequenced material came from PBMCs. The CDR3 DNA follows: TGTGCCAGCATTCCAGGGGGCTCTGGAAACACCATATATTTT. Protein product: CASIPGGSGNTIYF.